What follows is one TCR beta chain and its context. Its antigen is unidentified. The PCR used 60 Vbeta and 13 Jbeta primers. As originally analysed: An analysis performed later counted roughly 80 million unique TCR beta chains (roughly 11 million of them shared). Assay: immunoSEQ multiplex PCR; the TCRdb copy retains only in-frame clones and omits some. V and J calls and clone size follow that table, whereas D and trimming were derived from the DNA. The table shows about 83,000 clones, with just under 75% occurring only once. The record originates from a study of cytomegalovirus exposure and HLA in healthy donors. The V gene lost 1 base and the J gene lost 11 bases, with 17 bases spanning the gap. This CDR3 has 14 amino acids. From germline, CDR1 is KGHSH and CDR2 LQKENI. Study observations and caveats: An analysis that was carried out later associated approximately 17,000 TCR beta sequences with HLA alleles at 0.05 false discovery rate.

The genes are TRBV18 and TRBJ1-2; D remains ambiguous. Sequencing was carried out using PBMCs. This clonotype was obtained from a man aged 55-75 years in good health and CMV-seronegative. The CDR3 bases are TGTGCCAGCTCACCACGAAGTACGGCGGAGCCTTACACCTTC. Translation: CASSPRSTAEPYTF.